A selection of T cell receptor beta chains follows, all from one sample in a study of OX40 agonist ivuxolimab in advanced cancers. Sequenced by immunoSEQ multiplex PCR; TCRdb stores in-frame clones only, minus some. The table includes tens of thousands of clones, over 75% detected once. The sample here was CD4+ or CD8+ T cells sorted from blood, taken in a trial of the OX40 agonist ivuxolimab. The receptors were sampled from an adult with an advanced solid tumor such as melanoma, head and neck, liver or kidney cancer. Each CDR3 is given with its conserved first and last residue. A D gene is named only where the DNA matches it firmly. Clone size is given for some rows only: seen once, a few or many times, or a class if the clone is expanded.

CDR3nt: TGTGCCAGCACAGGGGACAGGCCACCTTATGGCTACACCTTC
CDR3aa: CASTGDRPPYGYTF
j_gene: TRBJ1-2
abundance: .
d_gene: TRBD1
v_gene: TRBV6-5

CDR3nt: TGTGCCAGCAGCCCCGCCGGGACTAGCGGGGGGGCAAATAAGTTCTTC
CDR3aa: CASSPAGTSGGANKFF
j_gene: TRBJ2-1
abundance: .
d_gene: TRBD2
v_gene: TRBV9

CDR3nt: TGTGCCAGCAGCTTAGATCGAGGACTATACAATGAGCAGTTCTTC
CDR3aa: CASSLDRGLYNEQFF
j_gene: TRBJ2-1
abundance: .
d_gene: .
v_gene: TRBV11-2

CDR3nt: TGTGCCAGTCGAAAACGGCCGGGGACAGGGTACATGAACACTGAAGCTTTCTTT
CDR3aa: CASRKRPGTGYMNTEAFF
j_gene: TRBJ1-1
abundance: .
d_gene: TRBD1
v_gene: TRBV19

CDR3nt: TGTGCCAGCAGCTTAACGGGTTCTAGCAATCAGCCCCAGCATTTT
CDR3aa: CASSLTGSSNQPQHF
j_gene: TRBJ1-5
abundance: .
d_gene: .
v_gene: TRBV7-2

CDR3nt: TGTGCCAGCAGCTTAGAATATCGGGGAATGGAGCAGTTCTTC
CDR3aa: CASSLEYRGMEQFF
j_gene: TRBJ2-1
abundance: few
d_gene: .
v_gene: TRBV11-2

CDR3nt: TGTGCCAGCAGCTTAGGAGCACTAGCTAGTACCCCTTACACAGATACGCAGTATTTT
CDR3aa: CASSLGALASTPYTDTQYF
j_gene: TRBJ2-3
abundance: .
d_gene: .
v_gene: TRBV11-2

CDR3nt: TGTGCCAGCAGAAGAACAGGTGCAGGTGCTGAAGCTTTCTTT
CDR3aa: CASRRTGAGAEAFF
j_gene: TRBJ1-1
abundance: .
d_gene: .
v_gene: TRBV6-1

CDR3nt: TGTGCCAGCAGCCCTCGGGGCGGGGGCGGCGAGCAGTACTTC
CDR3aa: CASSPRGGGGEQYF
j_gene: TRBJ2-7
abundance: .
d_gene: .
v_gene: TRBV11-3

CDR3nt: TGTGCCAGCAGTGGACCAGAGACGGGACGACGTTTACGGGCTGAAGCTTTCTTT
CDR3aa: CASSGPETGRRLRAEAFF
j_gene: TRBJ1-1
abundance: .
d_gene: .
v_gene: TRBV6-1

CDR3nt: TGTGCCAGCAGCTTGGTTCCGAATCAACAAGAGACCCAGTACTTC
CDR3aa: CASSLVPNQQETQYF
j_gene: TRBJ2-5
abundance: .
d_gene: .
v_gene: TRBV5-5

CDR3nt: TGTGCCAGCAAAGAAGGGCTGAACACCGGGGAGCTGTTTTTT
CDR3aa: CASKEGLNTGELFF
j_gene: TRBJ2-2
abundance: .
d_gene: .
v_gene: TRBV28

CDR3nt: TGCGCCAGCAGAGGACAGTCGAACACCGGGGAGCTGTTTTTT
CDR3aa: CASRGQSNTGELFF
j_gene: TRBJ2-2
abundance: .
d_gene: .
v_gene: TRBV5-1

CDR3nt: TGCAGCGTAACGGAAGGGGGCGTGAGGCAGCCCCAGCATTTT
CDR3aa: CSVTEGGVRQPQHF
j_gene: TRBJ1-5
abundance: .
d_gene: TRBD1
v_gene: TRBV29-1

CDR3nt: TGTGCTAGTGGTCCCCGTTCAGAGGAGGTTTCCACTGAAGCTTTCTTT
CDR3aa: CASGPRSEEVSTEAFF
j_gene: TRBJ1-1
abundance: .
d_gene: .
v_gene: TRBV12-5

CDR3nt: TGTGCCAGCAGGTCGCCCCGGGCCATAGGGGGCTATGGCTACACCTTC
CDR3aa: CASRSPRAIGGYGYTF
j_gene: TRBJ1-2
abundance: .
d_gene: .
v_gene: TRBV28

CDR3nt: TGTGCCAGCAGTGAGTTTCAGGGGTCGTTAGATACGCAGTATTTT
CDR3aa: CASSEFQGSLDTQYF
j_gene: TRBJ2-3
abundance: .
d_gene: .
v_gene: TRBV6-4

CDR3nt: TGTGCCAGCAGTTACTCGACCGGCTACGAGCAGTACTTC
CDR3aa: CASSYSTGYEQYF
j_gene: TRBJ2-7
abundance: .
d_gene: .
v_gene: TRBV6-5

CDR3nt: TGTGCCGGGCGGACAGGCACCTACGAGCAGTACTTC
CDR3aa: CAGRTGTYEQYF
j_gene: TRBJ2-7
abundance: .
d_gene: TRBD1
v_gene: TRBV6-5

CDR3nt: TGCGCCAGCAGCTTGGGGGGGACCGAGCAGTACTTC
CDR3aa: CASSLGGTEQYF
j_gene: TRBJ2-7
abundance: .
d_gene: .
v_gene: TRBV5-1

CDR3nt: TGTGCCAGCAGCGGTCGGGATTCACCCCTCCACTTT
CDR3aa: CASSGRDSPLHF
j_gene: TRBJ1-6
abundance: few
d_gene: .
v_gene: TRBV9

CDR3nt: TGTGCCAGCAGTTTCAGATTTACAGATACGCAGTATTTT
CDR3aa: CASSFRFTDTQYF
j_gene: TRBJ2-3
abundance: .
d_gene: .
v_gene: TRBV27

CDR3nt: TGTGCCAGCAGTGTGTCCGGGGGGCGGTACAATGAGCAGTTCTTC
CDR3aa: CASSVSGGRYNEQFF
j_gene: TRBJ2-1
abundance: .
d_gene: .
v_gene: TRBV6-4

CDR3nt: TGTGCCAGCAGCTTGGAGGGAGGTGGCGGTGAAAAACTGTTTTTT
CDR3aa: CASSLEGGGGEKLFF
j_gene: TRBJ1-4
abundance: .
d_gene: .
v_gene: TRBV5-4

CDR3nt: TGTGCCAGTAGTATGGGGCTGAGTCCCTATGGCTACACCTTC
CDR3aa: CASSMGLSPYGYTF
j_gene: TRBJ1-2
abundance: .
d_gene: .
v_gene: TRBV19